These 29 T cell receptor beta chains were all obtained from the same sample, sequenced in a study of cytomegalovirus exposure and HLA in healthy donors. PCR was performed using 60 Vbeta and 13 Jbeta primers. The repertoire was sequenced with immunoSEQ multiplex PCR; TCRdb's copy has only in-frame clones and lacks some. The sample includes about 150,000 clones, 65% to 80% of them seen just once. Sample: PBMCs. The receptors come from a woman in her forties in good health and CMV-seropositive.

The V and J genes are TRBV9 and TRBJ1-1, with D hard to call. Trimming removed 4 bases at V and 3 bases at J, with 22 bases between. The CDR3 contains 17 residues. In germline, CDR1 is SGDLS, CDR2 YYNGEE. CDR3 in amino acids: CASSPPPAGVRYTEAFF. CDR3 bases: TGTGCCAGCAGCCCCCCGCCCGCCGGTGTGAGGTACACTGAAGCTTTCTTT.

The rearrangement joins TRBV4-3 to TRBJ2-2, with D perhaps TRBD1 (5 bases). Germline V CDR1 and CDR2: LGHNA, YSLEER. The V end lost 0 bases, the J end lost 1 base, and 9 bases lay between the germline ends. There are 16 residues in the CDR3. The CDR3 loop reads CASSQETAWNTGELFF. The CDR3 nucleotides are TGCGCCAGCAGCCAAGAGACAGCATGGAACACCGGGGAGCTGTTTTTT.

The chain employs TRBV28 and TRBJ1-6; D ambiguous. The CDR3 runs 12 residues. CDR1 MDHEN and CDR2 SYDVKM come from the germline V gene. With 7 bases removed from V and 9 bases from J, the gap between germline ends came to 10 bases. DNA of the CDR3: TGTGCCAGCACCTCAAGCGCTTCACCCCTCCACTTT. Its translation: CASTSSASPLHF.

The chain combines TRBV10-3 with TRBJ2-3; the match to TRBD2 covers 11 bases. The CDR3 spans 14 residues. Germline CDR1 and CDR2: ENHRY and SYGVKD. The V gene end was trimmed by 9 bases and the J gene end by 4 bases; junction bases not matched to a gene: 6. The CDR3 loop reads CAIKTSGEADTQYF. The CDR3 coding sequence is TGTGCCATAAAGACTAGCGGGGAGGCAGATACGCAGTATTTT.

V is TRBV30 and J is TRBJ2-2; 9 nucleotides line up with TRBD2. Germline V gene sequence: CDR1 GTSNPN, CDR2 SVGIG (reference sequence). CDR3 size: 16 residues. Losses at the gene ends were 3 bases for V and 5 bases for J; bases not matched to a gene: 10. The chain's CDR3 is CAWSGKTSGWTGELFF. The CDR3 coding sequence is TGTGCCTGGAGCGGTAAGACTAGCGGTTGGACCGGGGAGCTGTTTTTT.

Comment on this clone: Other nucleotide sequences from this sample produce the same CDR3. The CDR3 spells CASSPGYEQYF. CDR3 sequence (DNA): TGTGCCAGCAGTCCAGGCTACGAGCAGTACTTC. The chain employs TRBV7-2 and TRBJ2-7, with D hard to call. V was cut by 6 bases and J by 3 bases, with 6 bases left in between. Germline V gene data show CDR1 as SGHTA and CDR2 as FQGNSA. This CDR3 is 11 amino acids long.

V usage is TRBV19 and J usage is TRBJ1-1; 7 nucleotides agree with TRBD1. Germline V lookup: CDR1 LNHDA, CDR2 SQIVND (reference sequence). This CDR3 is built from 16 residues. With V trimmed by 6 bases and J by 5 bases, 15 bases remained unmatched. In DNA form, the CDR3 reads TGTGCCAGTAGAACTCGAATAGGGGGCGTCTGGACTGAAGCTTTCTTT. Translation: CASRTRIGGVWTEAFF.

The chain employs TRBV6-1 and TRBJ1-2, with D maybe TRBD1 (6 bases). The CDR3 totals 14 residues. The germline V and J ends were trimmed by 2 bases and 2 bases, with 9 bases remaining between them. Looked up from germline, CDR1 is MNHNS and CDR2 is SASEGT. Here the CDR3 reads CASSEQGSNYGYTF. Written as DNA, the CDR3 is TGTGCCAGCAGTGAACAGGGGTCCAACTATGGCTACACCTTC.

The chain uses TRBV5-1 and TRBJ2-2; maybe TRBD1 (7 bases). This CDR3 is 15 amino acids long. Deletions cut 2 bases from V and 3 bases from J, with 11 bases between. Per the germline V gene, CDR1 is SGHRS and CDR2 is YFSETQ. CDR3 residues: CASSFRGTDTGELFF. The CDR3 DNA reads TGCGCCAGCAGCTTTCGCGGGACAGACACCGGGGAGCTGTTTTTT.

V and J are TRBV6-1 and TRBJ1-1; D might be TRBD1 (5 bases). The V end was cut by 11 bases, the J end by 4 bases, with 17 bases between. The CDR3 sequence is 13 residues long. Germline CDR1 MNHNS, CDR2 SASEGT. CDR3 sequence: CAGNNRRGTEAFF. The CDR3 DNA follows: TGTGCCGGCAACAACAGGCGAGGCACTGAAGCTTTCTTT.

The rearrangement joins TRBV30 to TRBJ1-1; 8 bases line up with TRBD1. J gave up 5 bases and V 4 bases, and 6 bases lay outside the gene matches. The CDR3 spans 13 residues. Germline lookup yields CDR1 GTSNPN and CDR2 SVGIG (reference sequence). The DNA of the CDR3 is TGTGCCTGGATGCAGGGGGCAGGGACTGAAGCTTTCTTT. Protein sequence: CAWMQGAGTEAFF.

The CDR3 DNA reads as TGTGCCAGCAGTAAGGGACTAGCGGGTACGCAGTATTTT. It specifies CASSKGLAGTQYF. The chain is built from TRBV6-5 and TRBJ2-3; TRBD2 agrees at 12 bases. The CDR3 runs 13 residues. Trimming removed 5 bases from V and 8 bases from J; junction bases left unmatched: 2. Germline V gene lookup returns CDR1 MNHEY and CDR2 SVGAGI.

The chain carries TRBV7-3 and TRBJ2-1; 9 bases agree with TRBD2. CDR3 length: 15 residues. Germline CDR1 SGHTA, CDR2 FQGTGA. After removal of 2 bases from V and 7 bases from J, the junction contained 6 bases not matched to a gene. CDR3 nucleotide sequence: TGTGCCAGCAGCTTAGTGGCGGGGGGGAAAAATGAGCAGTTCTTC. It is translated as CASSLVAGGKNEQFF.

This chain joins TRBV7-8 and TRBJ2-7; 15 nucleotides line up with TRBD2. The germline V gene encodes CDR1 SGHVS and CDR2 FQNEAQ. The J segment lost 1 base and the V segment lost 5 bases, leaving 3 bases of the junction unmatched. The CDR3 is made up of 16 amino acids. The DNA for the CDR3 is TGTGCCAGCAGCAGGACTAGCGGGGGGGTGTCCTACGAGCAGTACTTC. Residues: CASSRTSGGVSYEQYF.

This clone was seen once. The chain combines TRBV9 with TRBJ1-1; TRBD1 matches at 7 bases. Unmatched junction bases numbered 1, after V lost 2 bases and J lost 3 bases. This CDR3 spans 13 amino acids. Germline values: CDR1 SGDLS, CDR2 YYNGEE. The CDR3 loop reads CASSVDRDTEAFF. The CDR3, as DNA: TGTGCCAGCAGCGTCGACAGGGACACTGAAGCTTTCTTT.

The V call is TRBV19, the J call TRBJ1-2, with TRBD1 matching over 8 bases. Germline lookup yields CDR1 LNHDA and CDR2 SQIVND (reference sequence). The CDR3 consists of 14 residues. Trimming took 4 bases from V and 1 from J; bases not matched to a gene: 2. The CDR3 loop is CASSRDRGNYGYTF. The DNA of the CDR3 is TGTGCCAGTAGTAGAGACAGGGGTAACTATGGCTACACCTTC.

The rearrangement uses TRBV28 and TRBJ2-7, with 9 bases fitting TRBD1. Germline assignment: CDR1 MDHEN and CDR2 SYDVKM. V lost 1 base to trimming and J lost 5 bases; unmatched junction nucleotides: 12. There are 17 residues in the CDR3. CDR3 amino acids: CASSLYEPTGGQDEQYF. The DNA for the CDR3 is TGTGCCAGCAGTTTATACGAACCGACAGGGGGACAGGACGAGCAGTACTTC.

The chain joins TRBV7-2 to TRBJ2-7, with 7 bases lining up with TRBD1. The CDR3 is 15 amino acids. The germline CDR1 and CDR2 sequences are SGHTA and FQGNSA. The trim removed 5 bases at V and 4 bases at J, leaving 11 bases unmatched. DNA of the CDR3: TGTGCCAGCAGCCAGAGGACAGGTTATGGATACGAGCAGTACTTC. Its translation: CASSQRTGYGYEQYF.

This chain uses TRBV11-3 with TRBJ2-3, with D perhaps matching TRBD2 (5 bases). CDR3 length equals 15 residues. V lost 8 bases and J 0 bases, leaving 15 bases between the germline ends. Germline loops: CDR1 SGHNT, CDR2 YENEEA. CDR3 coding DNA: TGTGCCAGCTCGCGGCAAGGACTCAGCACAGATACGCAGTATTTT. Its translation is CASSRQGLSTDTQYF.

The chain has TRBV7-2 and TRBJ1-2; D remains ambiguous. The CDR3 contains 13 residues. The ends were cut back, 5 bases at V and 5 bases at J, with 12 bases in the middle. CDR1 and CDR2 from the germline V gene are SGHTA and FQGNSA. DNA of the CDR3: TGTGCCAGCAGCGAACTGCGGATATATGGCTACACCTTC. Translation gives CASSELRIYGYTF.

The V and J genes are TRBV5-4 and TRBJ2-3, with unresolved D. The V end was cut by 0 bases, the J end by 6 bases, with 5 bases between. The CDR3 length is 12 residues. Germline lookup yields CDR1 SGHNT and CDR2 YYREEE (reference sequence). The CDR3 DNA sequence: TGTGCCAGCAGCTTGGATACTGATACGCAGTATTTT. Translated: CASSLDTDTQYF.

The rearrangement uses TRBV12-5 and TRBJ2-1, with TRBD2 as a possible D gene (6 bases). V was cut by 1 base and J by 6 bases, with 13 bases left in between. The CDR3 consists of 15 residues. Germline assignment: CDR1 LGHNT and CDR2 FRNRAP. The CDR3: CASGLGQISGNEQFF. CDR3 sequence (DNA): TGTGCTAGTGGTTTGGGACAAATTAGCGGCAATGAGCAGTTCTTC.

The rearrangement uses TRBV6-5 and TRBJ2-5; TRBD2 matches 7 bases. The CDR3 is made up of 13 amino acids. V shed 11 bases and J 7 bases; nucleotides not matched to a gene: 13. Germline CDR1 MNHEY, CDR2 SVGAGI. CDR3 sequence: CAVRTSVEGTQYF. The CDR3, as DNA: TGTGCCGTCCGGACTAGTGTGGAGGGGACCCAGTACTTC.

This clone was detected once. The J gene is TRBJ1-1, the V gene TRBV6-6, with D possibly TRBD1 on 5 matching bases. Trimming left V 7 bases short and J 5 bases short, with 14 bases between. This CDR3 has 13 residues. Germline-derived CDR1 and CDR2 are MNHNY and SVGAGI (reference sequence). The CDR3 bases are TGTGCCAGCAACTTCGCCGGGGGTACTGAAGCTTTCTTT. It codes for CASNFAGGTEAFF.

The J gene is TRBJ1-5, the V gene TRBV5-1; D call uncertain. Trimming removed 4 bases at V and 0 bases at J, with 11 bases between. Germline assignment: CDR1 SGHRS and CDR2 YFSETQ. The CDR3 covers 15 residues. CDR3: CASSPGSGSNQPQHF. The CDR3 coding sequence is TGCGCCAGCAGCCCCGGGTCGGGTAGCAATCAGCCCCAGCATTTT.

The chain is built from TRBV19 and TRBJ2-3, with a tentative D call TRBD2 (5 bases). The CDR3 spans 15 residues. Germline V gene sequence: CDR1 LNHDA, CDR2 SQIVND (reference sequence). V gave up 8 bases and J gave up 8 bases, with 23 bases separating them. CDR3 amino acids: CASLKDSTFSGTQYF. CDR3 in DNA: TGTGCCAGTCTTAAGGACTCCACTTTTTCTGGTACGCAGTATTTT.

V is TRBV6-5 and J is TRBJ1-2, with 9 bases aligning to TRBD1. This CDR3 contains 15 residues. J was trimmed by 9 bases and V by 6 bases; bases with no gene match: 14. In germline, CDR1 is MNHEY, CDR2 SVGAGI. Written as DNA, the CDR3 is TGTGCCAGCAGGACCCCCGGAACAGGGGGCCTCAGCTACACCTTC. Its translation is CASRTPGTGGLSYTF.

The CDR3 sequence: CASSPDRPFTEAFF. CDR3 coding DNA: TGTGCCAGCAGCCCCGACAGACCCTTCACTGAAGCTTTCTTT. V gene TRBV7-9 combines with J gene TRBJ1-1; a weak D match, TRBD1 (5 bases). CDR1 SEHNR and CDR2 FQNEAQ come from the germline V gene (reference sequence). The CDR3 length is 14 residues. Deletions cut 5 bases from V and 4 bases from J, with 14 bases between. Full variable domain (outside the CDR3, taken from reference TRBV7-9 and TRBJ1-1): DTGVSQNPRHKITKRGQNVTFRCDPISEHNRLYWYRQTLGQGPEFLTYFQNEAQLEKSRLLSDRFSAERPKGSFSTLEIQRTEQGDSAMYLCASSPDRPFTEAFFGQGTRLTVV.

This chain joins TRBV19 and TRBJ1-1; TRBD1 might be the D (5 bases). V gave up 1 base and J gave up 7 bases, with 22 bases separating them. The CDR3 covers 17 residues. Germline CDR1 reads LNHDA; CDR2 reads SQIVND (reference sequence). The DNA of the CDR3 is TGTGCCAGTAGTATAGGAGGGAGGGGCTCGTTGGGTGGTGAAGCTTTCTTT. Its protein product is CASSIGGRGSLGGEAFF.